This TCR beta chain is from a study of naive and memory T cell subsets. Four subsets defined by CD45RA and CD27 were sorted after CD3, CD4, CD8 and live/dead staining. There are a few counts of this clonotype. The beta constant-region primer was an equimolar mix of two oligonucleotides covering TRBC1 and TRBC2. TCRdb analysed the UMI-ligation and nested PCR reads with MiXCR anew, one entry per CDR3 protein. The table has about 80,000 distinct CDR3 sequences, 13% seen once. This clonotype originated in a human donor in good health. What was sequenced was central memory CD4+ T cells from blood.

CDR3 sequence: CASSLAASGRPEQYF. The CDR3 DNA follows: TGTGCCAGCAGCTTAGCGGCTAGCGGGAGGCCCGAGCAGTACTTC. The chain has TRBV7-9 and TRBJ2-7, with 11 nucleotides matching TRBD2. The germline V gene encodes CDR1 SEHNR and CDR2 FQNEAQ (reference sequence). The CDR3 is made up of 15 amino acids. V shed 0 bases and J 6 bases; nucleotides not matched to a gene: 4. The complete variable domain, with remaining parts taken from reference TRBV7-9 and TRBJ2-7, reads DTGVSQNPRHKITKRGQNVTFRCDPISEHNRLYWYRQTLGQGPEFLTYFQNEAQLEKSRLLSDRFSAERPKGSFSTLEIQRTEQGDSAMYLCASSLAASGRPEQYFGPGTRLTVT.